This T cell receptor beta chain comes out of a study of OX40 agonist ivuxolimab in advanced cancers. Study background: Cancers in dose escalation were hepatocellular, melanoma, renal cell and head and neck.

As to this clone: Its target is unknown.

Overall study findings and caveats: Expanded clones tended on average to be more numerous among CD8+ T cells than CD4+.

Profiled with immunoSEQ multiplex PCR; TCRdb holds only in-frame clones, not every one. Here the sample spans roughly 83,000 clones, about 88% being singletons. Germline V gene lookup returns CDR1 LGHNA and CDR2 YNFKEQ. This CDR3 contains 17 residues. Trimming took off 0 bases at V and 3 bases at J, with 18 bases between the two ends. V and J are TRBV4-2 and TRBJ2-7; D unclear. This TCR derives from an adult with an advanced solid tumor such as melanoma, head and neck, liver or kidney cancer. The sample in question was CD4+ or CD8+ T cells sorted from blood, obtained in a trial of the OX40 agonist ivuxolimab. CDR3 DNA: TGTGCCAGCAGCCAAGAGGTTAGTACTGAGAGAGGCTACGAGCAGTACTTC. Translation gives CASSQEVSTERGYEQYF.